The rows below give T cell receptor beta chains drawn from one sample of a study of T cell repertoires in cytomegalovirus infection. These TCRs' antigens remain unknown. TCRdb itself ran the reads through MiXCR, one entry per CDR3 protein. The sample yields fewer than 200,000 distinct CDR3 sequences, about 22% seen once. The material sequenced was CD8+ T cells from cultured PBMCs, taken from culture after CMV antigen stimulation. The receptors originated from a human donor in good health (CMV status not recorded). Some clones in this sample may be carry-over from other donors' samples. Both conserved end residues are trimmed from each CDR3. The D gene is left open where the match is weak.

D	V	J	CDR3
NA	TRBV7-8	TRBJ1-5	ASSLGGSNNQPQH
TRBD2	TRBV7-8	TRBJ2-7	ASSRSGLAGRYEQY
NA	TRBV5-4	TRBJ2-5	ASSLETDQETQY
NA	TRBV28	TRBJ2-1	ASSWSDEQF
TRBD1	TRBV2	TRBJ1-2	ASSETGTGDSTHHGYT
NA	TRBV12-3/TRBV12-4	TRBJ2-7	ASSFGQGGEQY
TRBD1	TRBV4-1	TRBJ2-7	ASSQGGTAAYEQY
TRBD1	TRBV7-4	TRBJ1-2	ASSLLRDRGPPPYGYT
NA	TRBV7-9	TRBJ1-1	ASSSGTGAF
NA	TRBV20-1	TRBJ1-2	SARDGIGSRGASGYT
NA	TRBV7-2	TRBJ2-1	ASSFTVNEQF
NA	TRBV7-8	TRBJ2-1	ASSNPERAGSYNEQF
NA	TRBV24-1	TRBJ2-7	ATSDSRGPYLNEQY
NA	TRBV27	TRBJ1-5	ASSTAGFGQPQH
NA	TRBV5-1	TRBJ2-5	ASSLGGTAQETQY
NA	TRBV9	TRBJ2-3	ASSGRDLTDTQY
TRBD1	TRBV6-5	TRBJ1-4	ASRPGTVYNEKLF
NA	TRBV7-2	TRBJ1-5	ASSLNQGQPQH
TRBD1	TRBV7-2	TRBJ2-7	ASSLGTGISYEQY
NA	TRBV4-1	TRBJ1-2	ASSQGQGDGYT
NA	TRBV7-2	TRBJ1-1	ASSPNRATEAF
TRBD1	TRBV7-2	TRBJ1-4	ASSLMTPDRINEKLF
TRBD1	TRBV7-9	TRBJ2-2	ASSLPIRGTGEYANTGELF
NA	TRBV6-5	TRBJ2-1	ASSYSMDPRSYNEQF
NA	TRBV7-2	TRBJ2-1	ASSLVAAPQF
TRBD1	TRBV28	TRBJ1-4	ASSLRGWGTGNEKLF
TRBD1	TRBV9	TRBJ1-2	ASSVVSAGGKDYGYT
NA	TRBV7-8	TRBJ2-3	ASRPNTDTQY
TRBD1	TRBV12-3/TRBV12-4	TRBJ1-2	ASSLSAGGYGYT
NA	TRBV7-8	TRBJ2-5	ASSLARSKASRPEPKETQY
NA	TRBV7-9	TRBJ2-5	ASSSSLKSAKETQY
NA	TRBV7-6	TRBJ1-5	ASSRDEESNQPQH
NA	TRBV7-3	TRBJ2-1	ASRRPVSSYNEQF
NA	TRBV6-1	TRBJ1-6	ASSHLPGTQINSPLH
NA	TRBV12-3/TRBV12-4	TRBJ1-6	ASSLQGSYSPLH
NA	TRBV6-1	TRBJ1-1	ASRKQGRGTEAF
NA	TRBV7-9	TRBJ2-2	ASSFPGHPTPNTGELF
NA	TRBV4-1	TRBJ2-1	ASSQVGHPDNEQF
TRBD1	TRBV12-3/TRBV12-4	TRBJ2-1	ASTKGAGSYNEQF
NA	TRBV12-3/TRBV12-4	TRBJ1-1	ASSPMMGGTEAF